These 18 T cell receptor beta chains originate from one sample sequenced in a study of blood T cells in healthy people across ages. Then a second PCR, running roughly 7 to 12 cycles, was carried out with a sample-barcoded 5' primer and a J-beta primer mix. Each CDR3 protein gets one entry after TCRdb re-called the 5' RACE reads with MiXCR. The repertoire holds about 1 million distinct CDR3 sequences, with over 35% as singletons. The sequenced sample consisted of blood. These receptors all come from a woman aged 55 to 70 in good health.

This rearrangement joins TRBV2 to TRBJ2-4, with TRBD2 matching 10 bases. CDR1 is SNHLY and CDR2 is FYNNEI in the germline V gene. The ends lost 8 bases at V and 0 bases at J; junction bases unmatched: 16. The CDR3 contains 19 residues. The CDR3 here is CASRPHWLAGELAKNIQYF. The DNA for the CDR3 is TGTGCCAGCCGCCCCCATTGGCTAGCGGGAGAGCTAGCCAAAAACATTCAGTACTTC.

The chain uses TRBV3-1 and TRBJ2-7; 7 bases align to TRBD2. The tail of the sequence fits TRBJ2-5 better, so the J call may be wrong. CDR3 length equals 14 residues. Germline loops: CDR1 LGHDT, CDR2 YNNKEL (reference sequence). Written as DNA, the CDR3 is TGTGCCAGCAGCCAGGGGGGGAGAGAAGAGACCCAGTACTTC. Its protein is CASSQGGREETQYF.

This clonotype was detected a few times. CDR3 nucleotides: TGTGCCAGCAGTGACCCCGGCCTCAATTCACCCCTCCACTTT. It is translated as CASSDPGLNSPLHF. The chain carries TRBV25-1 and TRBJ1-6; D is ambiguous. The CDR3 runs to 14 residues. CDR1 is MGHDK and CDR2 is SYGVNS in the germline V gene. V was cut by 3 bases and J by 7 bases, with 10 bases left in between.

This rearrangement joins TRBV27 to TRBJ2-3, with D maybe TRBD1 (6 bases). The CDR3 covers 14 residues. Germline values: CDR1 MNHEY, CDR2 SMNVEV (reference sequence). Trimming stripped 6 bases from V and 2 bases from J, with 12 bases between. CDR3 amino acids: CASRWQGNTDTQYF. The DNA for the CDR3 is TGTGCCAGCAGATGGCAGGGGAACACAGATACGCAGTATTTT.

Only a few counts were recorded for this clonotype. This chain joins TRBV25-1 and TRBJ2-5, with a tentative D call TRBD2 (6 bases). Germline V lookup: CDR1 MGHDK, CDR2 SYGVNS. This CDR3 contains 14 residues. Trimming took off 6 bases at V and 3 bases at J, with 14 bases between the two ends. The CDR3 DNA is TGTGCCAGCAGCCACAATTGGGGGGAAGAGACCCAGTACTTC. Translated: CASSHNWGEETQYF.

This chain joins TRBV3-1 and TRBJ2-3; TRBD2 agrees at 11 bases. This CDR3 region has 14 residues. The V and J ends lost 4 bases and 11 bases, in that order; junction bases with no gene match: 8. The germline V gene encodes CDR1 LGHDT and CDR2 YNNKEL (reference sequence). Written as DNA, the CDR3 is TGTGCCAGCAGCCTGACTAGCGGGGTAAATATGCAGTATTTT. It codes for CASSLTSGVNMQYF.

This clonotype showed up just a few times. As DNA, the CDR3 is TGTGCCACCAGCAGAGATCTTGCTGTGGTTAACTCCTACGAGCAGTACTTC. Amino acids: CATSRDLAVVNSYEQYF. The chain has TRBV15 and TRBJ2-7, with no clear D. Trimming took off 0 bases at V and 0 bases at J, with 15 bases between the two ends. The germline gives CDR1 LNHNV, CDR2 YYDKDF (reference sequence). This CDR3 contains 17 residues.

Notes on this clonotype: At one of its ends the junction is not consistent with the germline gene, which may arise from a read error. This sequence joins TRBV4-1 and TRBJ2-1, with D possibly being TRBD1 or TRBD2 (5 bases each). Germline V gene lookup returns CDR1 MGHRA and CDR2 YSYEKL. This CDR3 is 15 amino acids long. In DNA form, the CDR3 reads TGCGCCAGCAGCTCCGGGACCCCCTCAACCAATGGGCAGTTCTTC. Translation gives CASSSGTPSTNGQFF.

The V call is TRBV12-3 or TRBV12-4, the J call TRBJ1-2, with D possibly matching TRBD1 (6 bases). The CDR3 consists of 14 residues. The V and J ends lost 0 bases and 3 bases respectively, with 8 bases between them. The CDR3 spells CASSLAGTYYGYTF. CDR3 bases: TGTGCCAGCAGTTTAGCCGGGACATACTATGGCTACACCTTC.

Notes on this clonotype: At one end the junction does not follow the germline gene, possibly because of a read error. The CDR3 protein is CAGSYSIRRAGGTDNEQFF. The CDR3 bases are TGTGCCGGCAGTTACTCGATTCGACGAGCGGGCGGAACAGACAATGAGCAGTTCTTC. This sequence joins TRBV6-5 and TRBJ2-1, with a weak D call TRBD2 (6 bases). Germline loops: CDR1 MNHEY, CDR2 SVGAGI. CDR3 length: 19 amino acids.

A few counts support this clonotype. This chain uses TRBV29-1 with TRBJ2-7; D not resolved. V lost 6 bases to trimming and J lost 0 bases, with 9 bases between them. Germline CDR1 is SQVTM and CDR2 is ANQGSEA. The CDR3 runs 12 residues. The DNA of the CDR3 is TGCAGCGTCACACAGTTCTCCTACGAGCAGTACTTC. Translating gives CSVTQFSYEQYF.

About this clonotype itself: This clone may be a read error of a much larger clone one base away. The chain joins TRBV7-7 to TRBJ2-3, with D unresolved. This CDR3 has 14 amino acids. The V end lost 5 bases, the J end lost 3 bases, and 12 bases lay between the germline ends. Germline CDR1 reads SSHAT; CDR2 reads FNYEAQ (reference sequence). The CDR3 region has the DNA TGTGCCAGCAGCGTAACTCCGACGACAGATACGCAGTATTTT. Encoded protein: CASSVTPTTDTQYF. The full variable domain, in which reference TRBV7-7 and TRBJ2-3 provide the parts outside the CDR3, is GAGVSQSPRYKVTKRGQDVTLRCDPISSHATLYWYQQALGQGPEFLTYFNYEAQPDKSGLPSDRFSAERPEGSISTLTIQRTEQRDSAMYRCASSVTPTTDTQYFGPGTRLTVL.

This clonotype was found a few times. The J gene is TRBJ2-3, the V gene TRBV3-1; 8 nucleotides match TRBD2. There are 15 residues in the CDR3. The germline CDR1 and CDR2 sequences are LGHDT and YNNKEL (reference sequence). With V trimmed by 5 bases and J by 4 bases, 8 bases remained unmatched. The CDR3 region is CASSMSGSWSDTQYF. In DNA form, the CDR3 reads TGTGCCAGCAGCATGAGCGGGAGCTGGTCAGATACGCAGTATTTT.

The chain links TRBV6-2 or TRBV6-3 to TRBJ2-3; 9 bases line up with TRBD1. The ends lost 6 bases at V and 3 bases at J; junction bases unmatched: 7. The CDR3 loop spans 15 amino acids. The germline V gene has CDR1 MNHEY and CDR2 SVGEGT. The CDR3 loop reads CASRHIGTGTDTQYF. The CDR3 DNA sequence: TGTGCCAGCAGACACATAGGGACAGGGACAGATACGCAGTATTTT.

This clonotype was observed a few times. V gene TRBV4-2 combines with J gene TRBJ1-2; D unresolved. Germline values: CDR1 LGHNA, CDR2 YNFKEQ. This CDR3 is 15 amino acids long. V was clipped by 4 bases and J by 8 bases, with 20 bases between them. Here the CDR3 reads CASSPILGRHPGYTF. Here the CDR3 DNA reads TGTGCCAGCAGCCCGATCCTGGGTCGTCACCCGGGCTACACCTTC.

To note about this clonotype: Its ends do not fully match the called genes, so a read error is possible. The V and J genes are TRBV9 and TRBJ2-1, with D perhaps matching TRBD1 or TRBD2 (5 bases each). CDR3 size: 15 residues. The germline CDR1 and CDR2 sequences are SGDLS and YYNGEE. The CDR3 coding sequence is TGTGCCGGCAGCGTAGGACTGGGGGCCTACAATGAGCAGTTCTTC. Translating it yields CAGSVGLGAYNEQFF.

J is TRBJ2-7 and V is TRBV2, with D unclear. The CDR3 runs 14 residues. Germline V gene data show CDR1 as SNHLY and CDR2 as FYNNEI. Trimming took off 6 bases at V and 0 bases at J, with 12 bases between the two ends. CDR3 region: CASRGRILSYEQYF. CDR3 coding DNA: TGTGCCAGCAGAGGTAGGATACTCTCCTACGAGCAGTACTTC.

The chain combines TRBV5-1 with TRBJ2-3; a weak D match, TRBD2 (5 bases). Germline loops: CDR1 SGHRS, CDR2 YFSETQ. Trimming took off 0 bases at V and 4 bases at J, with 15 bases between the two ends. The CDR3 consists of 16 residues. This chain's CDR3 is CASSLVVRGRADTQYF. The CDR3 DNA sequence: TGCGCCAGCAGCTTGGTCGTCCGGGGTCGCGCAGATACGCAGTATTTT.